A single sample is the source of the 28 T cell receptor beta chains below, sequenced in a study of blood T cell repertoires in COVID-19. Sequenced by immunoSEQ multiplex PCR; TCRdb stores in-frame clones only, minus some. Among 150,000 to 200,000 clones listed, around four fifths were seen once. Sequences were obtained from peripheral blood. The receptors were gathered from a woman in her 70s with COVID-19, enrolled during active disease.

The rearrangement links TRBV6-6 to TRBJ1-4, with D unclear. Trimming took 3 bases from V and 4 from J, leaving 9 bases between them. The CDR3 is made up of 14 amino acids. Germline V lookup: CDR1 MNHNY, CDR2 SVGAGI (reference sequence). CDR3 nucleotide sequence: TGTGCCAGCAGTTATTCGGGGAGTAATGAAAAACTGTTTTTT. Translated: CASSYSGSNEKLFF.

The chain links TRBV28 to TRBJ2-7; D is possibly TRBD1 (6 bases). V was clipped by 6 bases and J by 2 bases, with 11 bases between them. CDR3 size: 13 residues. The V gene's germline CDR1 is MDHEN and CDR2 SYDVKM. CDR3 nucleotide sequence: TGTGCCAGCAGACAGACAGGAACCTACGAGCAGTACGTC. This sequence encodes CASRQTGTYEQYV.

The rearrangement links TRBV9 to TRBJ2-3, with TRBD2 matching over 8 bases. There are 16 residues in the CDR3. The ends lost 4 bases at V and 2 bases at J; junction bases unmatched: 9. In germline, CDR1 is SGDLS, CDR2 YYNGEE. The CDR3 is CASSQTSGGFTDTQYF. CDR3 bases: TGTGCCAGCAGCCAAACAAGCGGGGGCTTCACAGATACGCAGTATTTT.

J is TRBJ1-2 and V is TRBV6-5; 8 bases map to TRBD1. Germline trimming cut 5 bases from V and 2 bases from J; bases unmatched to any gene: 4. The germline V gene encodes CDR1 MNHEY and CDR2 SVGAGI. This CDR3 has 14 amino acids. The CDR3 sequence: CASSRGQANYGYTF. CDR3 nucleotide sequence: TGTGCCAGCAGTCGGGGACAGGCAAACTATGGCTACACCTTC.

This clone was observed a few times. CDR3 in DNA: TGTGCCAGCAGTCCAGTAGCGGGGGGCGGTGAAGCTTTCTTT. Translated, it gives CASSPVAGGGEAFF. The V call is TRBV6-2 or TRBV6-3, the J call TRBJ1-1; weak D call: TRBD1 (6 bases). With 5 bases removed from V and 7 bases from J, the gap between germline ends came to 17 bases. The V gene's germline CDR1 is MNHEY and CDR2 SVGEGT. This CDR3 spans 14 amino acids.

The chain uses TRBV7-9 and TRBJ1-6; 9 bases are a match to TRBD1. The junction had 7 bases not matched to a gene; V was cut back by 5 bases and J by 8 bases. Germline V gene data show CDR1 as SEHNR and CDR2 as FQNEAQ (reference sequence). CDR3 size: 15 residues. CDR3 amino acids: CASSPSGTGHSPLHF. DNA of the CDR3: TGTGCCAGCAGCCCTTCCGGGACAGGGCATTCACCCCTCCACTTT. The full variable domain, completed using reference TRBV7-9 and TRBJ1-6, is DTGVSQNPRHKITKRGQNVTFRCDPISEHNRLYWYRQTLGQGPEFLTYFQNEAQLEKSRLLSDRFSAERPKGSFSTLEIQRTEQGDSAMYLCASSPSGTGHSPLHFGNGTRLTVT.

The chain links TRBV3-1 (or the pseudogene TRBV3-2) to TRBJ1-5; D is perhaps TRBD1 (6 bases). The CDR3 has 15 residues. Trimming removed 4 bases at V and 3 bases at J, with 13 bases between. CDR1 is LGHDT and CDR2 is YNNKEL in the germline V gene (reference sequence). The CDR3 DNA follows: TGTGCCAGCAGCCGGAGTACAGGGTACAATCAGCCCCAGCATTTT. It specifies CASSRSTGYNQPQHF.

The J gene is TRBJ2-7, the V gene TRBV4-2, with 8 bases matching TRBD2. The ends lost 2 bases at V and 2 bases at J; junction bases unmatched: 8. The CDR3 has 16 residues. Germline loops: CDR1 LGHNA, CDR2 YNFKEQ. In DNA form, the CDR3 reads TGTGCCAGCAGCCAAAGCGGCTCGGGAGGGGCCTACGAGCAGTACTTC. Its translation: CASSQSGSGGAYEQYF.

This clone came up once. J is TRBJ1-4 and V is TRBV2; a possible D gene is TRBD1 (5 bases). This CDR3 region has 16 residues. Germline V CDR1 and CDR2: SNHLY, FYNNEI. Trimming pared 7 bases from V and 7 bases from J, leaving 22 bases between. CDR3 sequence reads: CASMLGLGRVGEKLFF. The CDR3 DNA sequence: TGTGCCAGCATGCTGGGTCTCGGCAGGGTCGGTGAAAAACTGTTTTTT.

The V and J genes are TRBV20-1 and TRBJ2-1, with D possibly TRBD2 on 5 matching bases. The CDR3 has 12 amino acids. The ends were cut back, 3 bases at V and 10 bases at J, with 13 bases in the middle. Germline CDR1 reads DFQATT; CDR2 reads SNEGSKA (reference sequence). CDR3 loop: CSASPLAFEQFF. The DNA for the CDR3 is TGCAGTGCTAGTCCCCTAGCATTCGAGCAGTTCTTC.

The gene calls are TRBV9 and TRBJ1-2; 8 bases are shared with TRBD1. After removal of 2 bases from V and 5 bases from J, the junction contained 8 bases not matched to a gene. Germline CDR1 is SGDLS and CDR2 is YYNGEE. The CDR3 runs to 15 residues. CDR3 DNA: TGTGCCAGCAGCGTGAACAGACAGGGGAGTTATGGCTACACCTTC. The encoded protein is CASSVNRQGSYGYTF.

The chain carries TRBV6-1 and TRBJ2-4; 9 bases fit TRBD1. Germline lookup yields CDR1 MNHNS and CDR2 SASEGT. V shed 2 bases, J shed 8 bases, and the junction held 16 bases outside the gene matches. The CDR3 loop spans 18 amino acids. CDR3: CASSEHGTGWRGPDIQYF. Here the CDR3 DNA reads TGTGCCAGCAGTGAACATGGGACAGGGTGGAGGGGCCCTGACATTCAGTACTTC.

The chain has TRBV19 and TRBJ1-5; no definite D call. CDR3 length equals 12 residues. Germline V gene sequence: CDR1 LNHDA, CDR2 SQIVND (reference sequence). V lost 7 bases and J lost 6, with 10 bases in between. The chain's CDR3 is CASTTSGQPQHF. The CDR3 nucleotides read TGTGCCAGTACCACCTCGGGTCAGCCCCAGCATTTT.

This chain connects TRBV30 to TRBJ1-4; D perhaps matches TRBD1 (6 bases). CDR1 is GTSNPN, CDR2 SVGIG, per germline (reference sequence). V was clipped by 3 bases and J by 6 bases, with 11 bases between them. This CDR3 region has 13 residues. The CDR3 is CAWRAGADEKLFF. The CDR3 DNA reads as TGTGCCTGGAGGGCAGGGGCGGATGAAAAACTGTTTTTT.

The chain combines TRBV6-6 with TRBJ2-5, with TRBD2 matching over 11 bases. The CDR3 consists of 16 residues. Trimming removed 5 bases from V and 7 bases from J; junction bases left unmatched: 12. From germline, CDR1 is MNHNY and CDR2 SVGAGI (reference sequence). In DNA form, the CDR3 reads TGTGCCAGCAGTCCACTTGGGACTAGCGGAGGAGGGACCCAGTACTTC. It codes for CASSPLGTSGGGTQYF.

The rearrangement links TRBV6-5 to TRBJ1-5, with D maybe TRBD1 (5 bases). Trimming removed 8 bases from V and 5 bases from J, with 13 bases in between. CDR1 is MNHEY and CDR2 is SVGAGI in the germline V gene. This CDR3 is 13 amino acids long. DNA of the CDR3: TGTGCCAGCGAGAAACCGGGGGATCAGCCCCAGCATTTT. Translating it yields CASEKPGDQPQHF.

In regard to this clone: Sequence at one end of the junction differs from germline and may be a read error. This chain uses TRBV5-1 with TRBJ2-7, with 11 bases identical to TRBD1. Germline values: CDR1 SGHRS, CDR2 YFSETQ. The CDR3 extends over 14 amino acids. CDR3 coding DNA: TGCGCCAGCACGAGGACAGGGGGCTCCCACGAGCAGTACTTC. This gives the protein CASTRTGGSHEQYF.

The chain employs TRBV19 and TRBJ2-1, with a tentative D call TRBD2 (5 bases). V was shortened by 3 bases and J by 6 bases, with 6 bases between the two germline ends. The CDR3 has 12 residues. Germline V gene lookup returns CDR1 LNHDA and CDR2 SQIVND (reference sequence). The CDR3 DNA follows: TGTGCCAGTAGTATCGGGGTCAATGAGCAGTTCTTC. Encoded protein: CASSIGVNEQFF. Supplemented by reference TRBV19 and TRBJ2-1, the full variable domain reads DGGITQSPKYLFRKEGQNVTLSCEQNLNHDAMYWYRQDPGQGLRLIYYSQIVNDFQKGDIAEGYSVSREKKESFPLTVTSAQKNPTAFYLCASSIGVNEQFFGPGTRLTVL.

The V and J genes are TRBV5-6 and TRBJ2-7, with 7 bases matching TRBD1. The CDR3 has 14 residues. Germline V gene lookup returns CDR1 SGHDT and CDR2 YYEEEE. V was pared by 5 bases and J by 5 bases, with 10 bases of the junction left unmatched. The CDR3 spells CASSPNRGRNEQYV. CDR3 DNA: TGTGCCAGCAGTCCGAACAGGGGCAGGAACGAGCAGTACGTC.

The chain couples TRBV10-3 to TRBJ2-3; 7 nucleotides line up with TRBD1. CDR3 length equals 13 residues. Germline V CDR1 and CDR2: ENHRY, SYGVKD. J gave up 3 bases and V 6 bases, and 3 bases lay outside the gene matches. CDR3 loop: CAIRTGSTDTQYF. The CDR3 DNA reads as TGTGCCATCAGGACAGGGTCGACAGATACGCAGTATTTT.

In its sample, this clone was seen a few times. This chain uses TRBV5-6 with TRBJ1-2; possible D gene TRBD1, 6 bases. The CDR3 has 16 residues. V was trimmed by 1 base and J by 4 bases, leaving 17 bases between them. Germline loops: CDR1 SGHDT, CDR2 YYEEEE. The CDR3 reads CASSLQGPDRTYGYTF. CDR3 DNA: TGTGCCAGCAGCTTGCAGGGGCCGGACCGCACCTATGGCTACACCTTC.

The rearrangement joins TRBV2 to TRBJ2-7; 7 bases fit TRBD1. The CDR3 runs to 15 residues. V lost 3 bases, J lost 2 bases, and 7 bases stayed unmatched. Germline V lookup: CDR1 SNHLY, CDR2 FYNNEI. The CDR3 DNA reads as TGTGCCAGCAGTGACGGCCAGGGGGTCGCCTACGAGCAGTACTTC. As protein: CASSDGQGVAYEQYF.

The V gene is TRBV5-1, the J gene TRBJ2-7; D not certain. V lost 1 base to trimming and J lost 6 bases, with 11 bases between them. Germline loops: CDR1 SGHRS, CDR2 YFSETQ. CDR3 length equals 13 residues. The CDR3 nucleotides read TGCGCCAGCAGCTTGTTGCAGGCCTCCGAGCAGTACTTC. This sequence encodes CASSLLQASEQYF.

The V gene is TRBV6-5, the J gene TRBJ1-1; no definite D call. CDR1 is MNHEY and CDR2 is SVGAGI in the germline V gene. V was cut by 5 bases and J by 8 bases, with 21 bases left in between. The CDR3 totals 15 residues. For the CDR3, the DNA is TGTGCCAGCAGTCCCTTTCTATACAACGAGGGCGAAGCTTTCTTT. This codes for CASSPFLYNEGEAFF.

V gene TRBV5-1 combines with J gene TRBJ1-6; D may be TRBD1 (6 bases). The V gene's germline CDR1 is SGHRS and CDR2 YFSETQ. This CDR3 has 14 residues. V lost 5 bases to trimming and J lost 8 bases, with 14 bases between them. CDR3 DNA sequence: TGCGCCAGCAGGTCTACAGGGAAGGATTCACCCCTCCACTTT. Protein sequence: CASRSTGKDSPLHF.

The chain is built from TRBV7-8 and TRBJ1-6; no clear D gene. Germline V gene data show CDR1 as SGHVS and CDR2 as FQNEAQ. CDR3 length equals 13 residues. Trimming cost V 6 bases and J 5 bases, with 8 bases left between them. CDR3 loop: CASRTDDNSPLHF. The CDR3 DNA follows: TGTGCCAGCAGAACAGACGATAATTCACCCCTCCACTTT.

The V and J genes are TRBV5-8 and TRBJ2-7; D gene ambiguous. V was pared by 0 bases and J by 4 bases, with 14 bases between. The length of the CDR3 is 15 residues. Germline CDR1 is SGHTS and CDR2 is YDEGEE. CDR3 sequence reads: CASSLDSQGSYEQYF. In DNA, the CDR3 is TGTGCCAGCAGCTTGGACAGCCAAGGTTCGTACGAGCAGTACTTC.

This clone was seen only once. The genes are TRBV21-1 and TRBJ1-5; the DNA was not used to check the table's D call, TRBD1. TRBV21-1 is termed a pseudogene. The length of the CDR3 is 15 residues. CDR3 in DNA: TGTGCCAGCAGCACACAGGGAGTCAGCAATCAGCCCCAGCATTTT. Encoded protein: CASSTQGVSNQPQHF.